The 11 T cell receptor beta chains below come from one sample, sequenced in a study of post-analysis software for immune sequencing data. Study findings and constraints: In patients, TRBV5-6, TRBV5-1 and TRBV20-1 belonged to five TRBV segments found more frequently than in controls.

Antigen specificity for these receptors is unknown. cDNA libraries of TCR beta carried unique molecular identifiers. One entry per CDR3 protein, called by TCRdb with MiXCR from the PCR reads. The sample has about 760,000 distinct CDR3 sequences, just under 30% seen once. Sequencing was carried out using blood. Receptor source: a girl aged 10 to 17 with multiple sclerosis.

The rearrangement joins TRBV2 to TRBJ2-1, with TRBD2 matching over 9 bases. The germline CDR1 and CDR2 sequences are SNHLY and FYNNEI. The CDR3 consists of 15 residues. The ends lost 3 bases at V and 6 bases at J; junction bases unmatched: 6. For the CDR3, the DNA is TGTGCCAGCAGTGATAGCGGGGGCGGGGGCAATGAGCAGTTCTTC. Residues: CASSDSGGGGNEQFF. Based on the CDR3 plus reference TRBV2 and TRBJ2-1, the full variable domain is EPEVTQTPSHQVTQMGQEVILRCVPISNHLYFYWYRQILGQKVEFLVSFYNNEISEKSEIFDDQFSVERPDGSNFTLKIRSTKLEDSAMYFCASSDSGGGGNEQFFGPGTRLTVL.

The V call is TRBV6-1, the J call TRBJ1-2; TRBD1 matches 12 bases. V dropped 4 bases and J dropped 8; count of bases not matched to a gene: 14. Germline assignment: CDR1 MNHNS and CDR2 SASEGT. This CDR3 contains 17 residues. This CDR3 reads CASSATTGTGGWNGYTF. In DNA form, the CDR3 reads TGTGCCAGCAGTGCAACTACCGGGACAGGGGGCTGGAACGGCTACACCTTC.

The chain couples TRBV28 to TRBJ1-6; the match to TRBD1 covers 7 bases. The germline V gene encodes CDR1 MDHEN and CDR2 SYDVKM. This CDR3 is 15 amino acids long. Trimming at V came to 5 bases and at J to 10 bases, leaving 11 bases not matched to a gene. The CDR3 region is CASSTQTGLKSPLHF. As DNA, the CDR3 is TGTGCCAGCAGTACCCAGACAGGGCTTAAATCACCCCTCCACTTT.

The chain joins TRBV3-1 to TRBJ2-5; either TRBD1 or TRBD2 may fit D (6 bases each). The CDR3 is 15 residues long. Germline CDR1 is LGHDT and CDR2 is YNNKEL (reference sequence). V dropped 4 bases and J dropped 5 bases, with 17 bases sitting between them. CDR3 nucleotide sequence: TGTGCCAGCAGCCTTACCTCGGGGGCCGGGGAGACCCAGTACTTC. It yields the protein CASSLTSGAGETQYF.

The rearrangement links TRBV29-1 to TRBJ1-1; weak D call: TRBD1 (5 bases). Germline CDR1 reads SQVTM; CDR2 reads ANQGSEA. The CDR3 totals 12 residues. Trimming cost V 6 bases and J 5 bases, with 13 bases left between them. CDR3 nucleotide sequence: TGCAGCGTCGAGGGGAGTTATACTGAAGCTTTCTTT. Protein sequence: CSVEGSYTEAFF.

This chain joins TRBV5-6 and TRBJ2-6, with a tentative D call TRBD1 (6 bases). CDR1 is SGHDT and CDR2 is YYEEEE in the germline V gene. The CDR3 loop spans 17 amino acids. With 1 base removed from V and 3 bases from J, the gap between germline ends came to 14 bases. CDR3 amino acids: CASSLNPGAVGANVLTF. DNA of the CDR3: TGTGCCAGCAGCTTGAATCCAGGGGCAGTTGGGGCCAACGTCCTGACTTTC.

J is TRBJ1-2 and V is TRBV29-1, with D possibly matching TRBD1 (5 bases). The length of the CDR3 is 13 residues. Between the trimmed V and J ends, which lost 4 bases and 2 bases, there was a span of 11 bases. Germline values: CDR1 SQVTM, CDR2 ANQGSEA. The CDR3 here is CSVGWGGNYGYTF. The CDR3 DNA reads TGCAGCGTTGGTTGGGGCGGAAACTATGGCTACACCTTC.

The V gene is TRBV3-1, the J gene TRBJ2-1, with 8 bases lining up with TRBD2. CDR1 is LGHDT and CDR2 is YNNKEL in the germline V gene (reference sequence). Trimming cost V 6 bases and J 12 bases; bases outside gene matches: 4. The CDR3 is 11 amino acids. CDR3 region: CASRDSGRQFF. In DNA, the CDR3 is TGTGCCAGCAGGGACAGCGGGAGGCAGTTCTTC.

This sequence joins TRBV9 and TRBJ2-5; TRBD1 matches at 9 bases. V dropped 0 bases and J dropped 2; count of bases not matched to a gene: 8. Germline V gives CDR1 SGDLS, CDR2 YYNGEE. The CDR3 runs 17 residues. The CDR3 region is CASSVATTGGSQETQYF. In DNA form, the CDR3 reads TGTGCCAGCAGCGTAGCAACGACAGGGGGTTCACAAGAGACCCAGTACTTC.

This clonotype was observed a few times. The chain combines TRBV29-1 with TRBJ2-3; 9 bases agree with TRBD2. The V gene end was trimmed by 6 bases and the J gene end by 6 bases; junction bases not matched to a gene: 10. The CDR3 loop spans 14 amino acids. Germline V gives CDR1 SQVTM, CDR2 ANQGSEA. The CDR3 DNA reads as TGCAGCGTACCCGGGGTAGCGGGAGCGGATACGCAGTATTTT. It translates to CSVPGVAGADTQYF.

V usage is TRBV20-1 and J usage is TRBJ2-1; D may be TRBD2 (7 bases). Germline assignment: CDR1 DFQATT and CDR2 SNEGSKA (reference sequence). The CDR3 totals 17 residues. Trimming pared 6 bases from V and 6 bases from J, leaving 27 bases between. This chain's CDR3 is CSAPVLRGTHLPNEQFF. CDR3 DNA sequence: TGCAGTGCGCCCGTTTTGCGGGGGACACACCTTCCCAATGAGCAGTTCTTC.